The rows below give T cell receptor beta chains drawn from one sample of a study of cytotoxic CD8 clonotypes in ibrutinib-treated CLL. Assay: immunoSEQ multiplex PCR; the TCRdb copy retains only in-frame clones and omits some. This table holds about 270,000 clones, around 76% found once. The source material was PBMCs, sampled at disease progression, from a patient treated with ibrutinib. The receptors shown here come from a human donor with chronic lymphocytic leukemia. The CDR3 runs from the conserved cysteine through the conserved F or W. The D gene is left open where the match is weak. Only part of the rows carry a size: once, few, many, or a class if the clone is expanded.

clone_size,v_call,d_call,j_call,cdr3_aa,cdr3_nt
NA,TRBV5-1,NA,TRBJ2-1,CASSEGAEQFF,TGCGCCAGCAGTGAGGGAGCTGAGCAGTTCTTC
NA,TRBV21-1,NA,TRBJ2-3,CASTPGDTQYF,TGTGCCAGCACCCCAGGAGATACGCAGTATTTT
NA,TRBV7-6,NA,TRBJ1-5,CASSLTGPHQPQHF,TGTGCCAGCAGCTTGACAGGCCCACATCAGCCCCAGCATTTT
NA,TRBV28,TRBD2,TRBJ2-1,CASSVLGTSGSYNEQFF,TGTGCCAGCAGTGTCCTCGGGACTAGCGGCTCCTACAATGAGCAGTTCTTC
NA,TRBV7-6,NA,TRBJ2-2,CASSQYNTGELFF,TGTGCCAGCAGCCAATATAACACCGGGGAGCTGTTTTTT
NA,TRBV10-1,TRBD1,TRBJ2-2,CASSLRTGLNTGELFF,TGCGCCAGCAGCCTCAGGACAGGGTTGAACACCGGGGAGCTGTTTTTT
NA,TRBV5-1,TRBD1,TRBJ2-7,CASSLTGGEYEQYF,TGCGCCAGCAGCTTGACAGGGGGCGAGTACGAGCAGTACTTC
once,TRBV5-1,NA,TRBJ1-2,CASSLHGANYGYTF,TGCGCCAGCAGCTTGCACGGAGCTAACTATGGCTACACCTTC
NA,TRBV12-5,TRBD1,TRBJ2-3,CASGRGQVTDTQYF,TGTGCTAGTGGTCGGGGACAGGTTACAGATACGCAGTATTTT
NA,TRBV18,NA,TRBJ1-3,CASSPRRDPSSGNTIYF,TGTGCCAGCTCACCACGGAGGGACCCGAGCTCTGGAAACACCATATATTTT
NA,TRBV6-6,NA,TRBJ2-7,CASSGTWGEYEQYF,TGTGCCAGCAGCGGGACGTGGGGGGAATACGAGCAGTACTTC
few,TRBV29-1,NA,TRBJ1-1,CSVSGGGGPEAFF,TGCAGCGTGAGCGGGGGGGGTGGTCCTGAAGCTTTCTTT
NA,TRBV5-1,NA,TRBJ1-5,CASSLDTLGQPQHF,TGCGCCAGCAGCTTGGACACCCTCGGGCAGCCCCAGCATTTT
NA,TRBV5-1,NA,TRBJ1-1,CASSSGGRENTEAFF,TGCGCCAGCAGCTCGGGAGGCAGGGAGAACACTGAAGCTTTCTTT
NA,TRBV18,NA,TRBJ1-6,CASSRDIGRDTDSPLHF,TGTGCCAGCTCACGAGACATTGGGAGGGACACGGATTCACCCCTCCACTTT
NA,TRBV9,TRBD2,TRBJ2-1,CASSLGLAGVEQFF,TGTGCCAGCAGCCTAGGACTAGCGGGGGTTGAGCAGTTCTTC
few,TRBV27,NA,TRBJ1-1,CASSLVRFFWNTEAFF,TGTGCCAGCAGTTTGGTTAGGTTTTTTTGGAACACTGAAGCTTTCTTT
NA,TRBV5-1,TRBD1,TRBJ2-7,CASSLRQGSPYEQYF,TGCGCCAGCAGCCTTCGACAGGGCTCTCCCTACGAGCAGTACTTC
NA,TRBV6-6,NA,TRBJ2-7,CASSYSFGGWYEQYF,TGTGCCAGCAGTTACTCGTTCGGGGGTTGGTACGAGCAGTACTTC
NA,TRBV2,NA,TRBJ2-5,CASSNRARGETQYF,TGTGCCAGCAGTAACAGGGCGAGGGGTGAGACCCAGTACTTC
once,TRBV28,NA,TRBJ1-4,CAIGRAGWNEKLFF,TGTGCCATTGGCCGCGCGGGGTGGAATGAAAAACTGTTTTTT
NA,TRBV5-6,NA,TRBJ2-1,CASSSRRGVALLVF,TGTGCCAGCAGCTCCCGGAGAGGTGTGGCCCTTCTTGTCTTC
few,TRBV6-5,NA,TRBJ1-3,CASTKGNTIYF,TGTGCCAGCACAAAGGGAAACACCATATATTTT
NA,TRBV7-6,TRBD2,TRBJ2-4,CASSPGLAGGLAKNIQYF,TGTGCCAGCAGCCCAGGACTAGCGGGAGGTCTAGCCAAAAACATTCAGTACTTC
few,TRBV7-9,TRBD1,TRBJ1-2,CASSFRNRDRGRLNYGYTF,TGTGCCAGCAGCTTCCGGAACCGGGACAGGGGGCGTTTAAACTATGGCTACACCTTC
NA,TRBV29-1,NA,TRBJ2-7,CSVEVQGSSYEQYF,TGCAGCGTTGAAGTGCAGGGCAGTTCCTACGAGCAGTACTTC
few,TRBV19,NA,TRBJ1-5,CASSITGNNQPQHF,TGTGCCAGTAGTATAACAGGGAACAATCAGCCCCAGCATTTT
few,TRBV2,NA,TRBJ2-5,CASKGKGEETQYF,TGTGCCAGCAAGGGAAAAGGAGAAGAGACCCAGTACTTC
few,TRBV5-1,TRBD2,TRBJ2-5,CASSWTSGEETQYF,TGCGCCAGCAGCTGGACTAGCGGCGAAGAGACCCAGTACTTC
NA,TRBV19,TRBD1,TRBJ1-2,CASKDRGDYGYTF,TGTGCCAGTAAAGACAGGGGGGACTATGGCTACACCTTC
NA,TRBV18,TRBD2,TRBJ2-1,CASSPRGGGAYYNEQFF,TGTGCCAGCTCACCCCGGGGCGGGGGGGCTTACTACAATGAGCAGTTCTTC
NA,TRBV4-1,TRBD2,TRBJ2-1,CASTGTSTLDEQFF,TGCGCCAGCACCGGGACTAGCACGCTGGATGAGCAGTTCTTC
NA,TRBV21-1,NA,TRBJ1-1,CASSKTGGSEAFF,TGTGCCAGCAGCAAGACAGGGGGCTCTGAAGCTTTCTTT
few,TRBV18,TRBD2,TRBJ2-1,CASSPQTSAGVGYNEQFF,TGTGCCAGCTCACCACAGACCTCGGCGGGAGTGGGGTACAATGAGCAGTTCTTC
NA,TRBV9,TRBD1,TRBJ1-2,CASSVAWGQVFSDGYTF,TGTGCCAGCAGCGTAGCTTGGGGACAGGTTTTTTCGGATGGCTACACCTTC
NA,TRBV19,NA,TRBJ2-1,CASSIMPGAADYNEQFF,TGTGCCAGTAGTATCATGCCCGGGGCCGCCGACTACAATGAGCAGTTCTTC
NA,TRBV6-1,TRBD1,TRBJ2-5,CASRRTGQETQYF,TGTGCCAGCAGACGGACAGGTCAAGAGACCCAGTACTTC
many,TRBV28,NA,TRBJ2-4,CASGTVYGLVAKNIQYF,TGTGCCAGCGGTACCGTCTACGGACTGGTAGCCAAAAACATTCAGTACTTC
NA,TRBV9,TRBD2,TRBJ2-3,CASSVGDTSGSYADTQYF,TGTGCCAGCAGCGTAGGAGACACGAGCGGGAGTTACGCAGATACGCAGTATTTT
NA,TRBV7-9,NA,TRBJ2-1,CASSPFRGYEQFF,TGTGCCAGCAGCCCCTTTCGAGGGTATGAGCAGTTCTTC
NA,TRBV6-5,NA,TRBJ1-1,CASSYNAPVRTEAFF,TGTGCCAGCAGTTACAATGCCCCCGTTAGAACTGAAGCTTTCTTT
NA,TRBV5-1,NA,TRBJ2-1,CASSLGVRASAENNEQFF,TGCGCCAGCAGCTTGGGGGTCAGGGCCAGTGCGGAAAACAATGAGCAGTTCTTC
NA,TRBV6-5,TRBD2,TRBJ2-7,CASSRGRWSYEQYF,TGTGCCAGCAGTCGCGGGAGGTGGTCCTACGAGCAGTACTTC
NA,TRBV28,NA,TRBJ2-7,CASSSGAQEQYF,TGTGCCAGCAGTTCGGGGGCGCAGGAGCAGTACTTC
NA,TRBV6-1,TRBD1,TRBJ2-7,CASSLQGENEQYF,TGTGCCAGCTCTCTACAGGGGGAAAACGAGCAGTACTTC
NA,TRBV11-2,NA,TRBJ2-2,CASSLDAFTGELFF,TGTGCCAGCAGCTTAGATGCCTTCACCGGGGAGCTGTTTTTT
few,TRBV6-5,TRBD2,TRBJ2-5,CASSQRGGQETQYF,TGTGCCAGCAGTCAGCGGGGGGGCCAAGAGACCCAGTACTTC
NA,TRBV5-1,NA,TRBJ2-7,CASSHGGITELIYEQYF,TGCGCCAGCAGCCACGGAGGCATAACAGAATTAATATACGAGCAGTACTTC
NA,TRBV14,NA,TRBJ2-2,CASSPRVAGQDTGELFF,TGTGCCAGCAGCCCAAGGGTGGCAGGGCAGGACACCGGGGAGCTGTTTTTT
NA,TRBV12-5,TRBD1,TRBJ1-5,CASGPGTGWASNQPQHF,TGTGCTAGTGGACCCGGGACAGGTTGGGCGTCGAATCAGCCCCAGCATTTT
NA,TRBV5-6,NA,TRBJ1-6,CASSLVGQGYNSPLHF,TGTGCCAGCAGCTTGGTTGGGCAGGGCTATAATTCACCCCTCCACTTT